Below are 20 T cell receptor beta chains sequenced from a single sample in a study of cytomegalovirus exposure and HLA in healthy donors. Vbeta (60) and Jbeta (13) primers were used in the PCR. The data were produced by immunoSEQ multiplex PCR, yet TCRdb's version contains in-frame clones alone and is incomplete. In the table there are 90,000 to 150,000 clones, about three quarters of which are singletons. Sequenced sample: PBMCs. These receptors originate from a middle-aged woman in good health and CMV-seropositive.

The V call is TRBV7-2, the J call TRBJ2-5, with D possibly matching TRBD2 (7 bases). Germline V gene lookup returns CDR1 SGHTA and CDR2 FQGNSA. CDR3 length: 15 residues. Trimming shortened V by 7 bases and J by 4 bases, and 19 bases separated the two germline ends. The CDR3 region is CASTSPSGGPETQYF. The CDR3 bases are TGTGCCAGCACCTCCCCGTCGGGGGGCCCAGAGACCCAGTACTTC.

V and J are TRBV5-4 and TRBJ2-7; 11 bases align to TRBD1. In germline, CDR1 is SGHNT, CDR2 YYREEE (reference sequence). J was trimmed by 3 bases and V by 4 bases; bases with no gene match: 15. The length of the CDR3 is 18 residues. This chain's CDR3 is CASSSRTGGPQLLYEQYF. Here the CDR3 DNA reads TGTGCCAGCAGCAGCAGGACAGGGGGCCCCCAACTCCTCTACGAGCAGTACTTC.

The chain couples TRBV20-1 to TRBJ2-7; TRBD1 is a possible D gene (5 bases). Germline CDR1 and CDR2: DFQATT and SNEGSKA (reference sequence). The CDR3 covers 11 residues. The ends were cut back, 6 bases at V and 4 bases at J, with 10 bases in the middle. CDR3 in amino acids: CSAHRRYEQYF. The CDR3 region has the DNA TGCAGTGCACACAGGAGATACGAGCAGTACTTC.

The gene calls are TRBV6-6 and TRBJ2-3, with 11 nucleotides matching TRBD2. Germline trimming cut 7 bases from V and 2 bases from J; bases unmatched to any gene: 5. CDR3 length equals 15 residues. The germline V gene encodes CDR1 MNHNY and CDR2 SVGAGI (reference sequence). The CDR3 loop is CASIRLAGNTDTQYF. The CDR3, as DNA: TGTGCCAGCATTAGACTAGCGGGGAACACAGATACGCAGTATTTT.

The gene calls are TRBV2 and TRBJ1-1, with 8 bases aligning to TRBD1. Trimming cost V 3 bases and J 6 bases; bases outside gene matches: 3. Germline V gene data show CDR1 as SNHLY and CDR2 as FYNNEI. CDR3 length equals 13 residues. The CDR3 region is CASSDDRGAEAFF. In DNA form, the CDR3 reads TGTGCCAGCAGTGATGACAGGGGAGCTGAAGCTTTCTTT.

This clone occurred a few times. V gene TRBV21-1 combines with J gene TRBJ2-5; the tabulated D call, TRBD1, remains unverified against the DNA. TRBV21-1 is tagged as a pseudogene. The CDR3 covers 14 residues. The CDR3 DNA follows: TGTGCCAGCCTGGGACAGGGGGCTAAAGAGACCCAGTACTTC. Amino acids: CASLGQGAKETQYF.

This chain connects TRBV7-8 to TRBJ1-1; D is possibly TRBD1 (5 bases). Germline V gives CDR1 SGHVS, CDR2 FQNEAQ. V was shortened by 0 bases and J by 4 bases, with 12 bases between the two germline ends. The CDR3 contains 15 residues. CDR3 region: CASSLASGPSTEAFF. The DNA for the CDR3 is TGTGCCAGCAGCTTAGCGTCAGGGCCGAGCACTGAAGCTTTCTTT.

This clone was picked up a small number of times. The CDR3 region has the DNA TGTGCCAGCAGCTTATCCAGGGTCTCTGGAAACACCATATATTTT. Translated: CASSLSRVSGNTIYF. This chain uses TRBV7-8 with TRBJ1-3; weak D call: TRBD1 (5 bases). CDR3 length: 15 residues. Trimming removed 2 bases from V and 0 bases from J, with 8 bases in between. Germline lookup yields CDR1 SGHVS and CDR2 FQNEAQ.

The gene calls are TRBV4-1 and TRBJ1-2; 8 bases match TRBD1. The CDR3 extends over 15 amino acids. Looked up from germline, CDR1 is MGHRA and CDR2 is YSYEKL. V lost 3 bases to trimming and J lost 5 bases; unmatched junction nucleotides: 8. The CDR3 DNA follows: TGCGCCAGCAGCCAGGGACCGGGACAGGTTTATGGCTACACCTTC. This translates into CASSQGPGQVYGYTF.

The CDR3 DNA is TGTGCCAGCAGTTACATGGCGGGGGGGGGTTACAATGAGCAGTTCTTC. It yields the protein CASSYMAGGGYNEQFF. The chain uses TRBV6-5 and TRBJ2-1; TRBD2 matches 9 bases. The J segment lost 4 bases and the V segment lost 2 bases, leaving 6 bases of the junction unmatched. The CDR3 contains 16 residues. CDR1 and CDR2 from the germline V gene are MNHEY and SVGAGI.

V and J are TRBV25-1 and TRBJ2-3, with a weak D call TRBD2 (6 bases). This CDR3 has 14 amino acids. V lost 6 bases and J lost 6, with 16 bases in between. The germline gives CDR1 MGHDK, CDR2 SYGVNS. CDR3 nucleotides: TGTGCCAGCAGCTGGACTAACCCAACTGATACGCAGTATTTT. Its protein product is CASSWTNPTDTQYF.

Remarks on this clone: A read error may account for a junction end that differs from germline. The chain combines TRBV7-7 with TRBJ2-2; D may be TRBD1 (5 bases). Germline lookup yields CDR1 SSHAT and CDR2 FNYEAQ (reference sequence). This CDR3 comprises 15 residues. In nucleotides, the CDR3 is TGTGCTAGCAGCCAAGGGGCCGAGAACACCGGGGAGCTGTTTTTT. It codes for CASSQGAENTGELFF.

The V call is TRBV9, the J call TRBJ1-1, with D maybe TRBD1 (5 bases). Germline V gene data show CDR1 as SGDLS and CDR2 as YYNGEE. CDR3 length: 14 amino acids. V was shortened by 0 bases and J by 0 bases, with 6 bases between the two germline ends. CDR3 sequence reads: CASSVVGVNTEAFF. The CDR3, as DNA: TGTGCCAGCAGCGTAGTAGGGGTGAACACTGAAGCTTTCTTT.

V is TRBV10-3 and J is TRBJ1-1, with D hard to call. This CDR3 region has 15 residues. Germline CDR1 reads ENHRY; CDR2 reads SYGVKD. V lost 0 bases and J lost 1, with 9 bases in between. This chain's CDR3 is CAISESPTPNTEAFF. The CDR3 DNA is TGTGCCATCAGTGAGTCCCCGACACCGAACACTGAAGCTTTCTTT.

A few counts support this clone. CDR3 in DNA: TGTGCCAGCAGCTTAAAGGGGCCGAACACTGAAGCTTTCTTT. As protein: CASSLKGPNTEAFF. V usage is TRBV7-9 and J usage is TRBJ1-1; the D gene is possibly TRBD1 (5 bases). The CDR3 spans 14 residues. The ends were cut back, 2 bases at V and 1 base at J, with 8 bases in the middle. Germline CDR1 reads SEHNR; CDR2 reads FQNEAQ (reference sequence).

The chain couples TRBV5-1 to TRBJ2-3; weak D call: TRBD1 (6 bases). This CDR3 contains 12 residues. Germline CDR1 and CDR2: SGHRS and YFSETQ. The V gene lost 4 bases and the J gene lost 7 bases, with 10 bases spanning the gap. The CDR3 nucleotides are TGCGCCAGCAGCCCCAGGGGAAATACGCAGTATTTT. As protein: CASSPRGNTQYF.

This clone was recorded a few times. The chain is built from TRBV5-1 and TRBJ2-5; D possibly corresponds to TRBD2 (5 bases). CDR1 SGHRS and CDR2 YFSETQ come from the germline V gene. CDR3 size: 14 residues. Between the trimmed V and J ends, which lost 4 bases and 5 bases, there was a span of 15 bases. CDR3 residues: CASSPGSTQETQYF. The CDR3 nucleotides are TGCGCCAGCAGCCCGGGATCAACGCAGGAGACCCAGTACTTC.

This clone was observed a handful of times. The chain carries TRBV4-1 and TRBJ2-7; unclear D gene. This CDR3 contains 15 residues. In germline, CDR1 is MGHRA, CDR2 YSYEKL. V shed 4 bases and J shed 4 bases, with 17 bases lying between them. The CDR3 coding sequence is TGCGCCAGCAGCCGTCTGGCCGGTGAGGCGTACGAGCAGTACTTC. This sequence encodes CASSRLAGEAYEQYF.

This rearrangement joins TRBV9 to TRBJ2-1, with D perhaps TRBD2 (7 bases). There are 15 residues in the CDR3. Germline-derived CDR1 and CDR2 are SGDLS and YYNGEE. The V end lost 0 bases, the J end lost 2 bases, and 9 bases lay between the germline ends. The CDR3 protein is CASSVAGGTYNEQFF. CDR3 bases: TGTGCCAGCAGCGTAGCGGGGGGCACCTACAATGAGCAGTTCTTC.

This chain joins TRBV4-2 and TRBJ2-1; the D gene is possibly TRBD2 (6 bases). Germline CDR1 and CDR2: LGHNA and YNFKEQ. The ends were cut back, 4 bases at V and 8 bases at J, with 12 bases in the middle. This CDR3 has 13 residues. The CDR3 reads CASSPSGVYEQFF. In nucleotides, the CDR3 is TGTGCCAGCAGCCCCTCGGGGGTTTATGAGCAGTTCTTC.